The 5 T cell receptor beta chains reported below all come from one sample, sequenced in a study of blood T cell repertoires in COVID-19. Measured with immunoSEQ multiplex PCR; TCRdb has only the in-frame clones, and not every one. The data contain 20,000 to 25,000 clones, 70% to 90% of them singletons. Material: peripheral blood. These receptors were collected from a woman of 80 years or more with active COVID-19.

This rearrangement joins TRBV7-9 to TRBJ2-7; 9 bases match TRBD2. This CDR3 contains 15 residues. V lost 3 bases, J lost 0 bases, and 3 bases stayed unmatched. Germline CDR1 reads SEHNR; CDR2 reads FQNEAQ (reference sequence). The CDR3 DNA reads TGTGCCAGCAGCTTGACTAGCGGTTTCTCCTACGAGCAGTACTTC. Protein product: CASSLTSGFSYEQYF.

The V gene is TRBV3-1 (or the pseudogene TRBV3-2), the J gene TRBJ2-1, with 8 bases that match TRBD2. Germline loops: CDR1 LGHDT, CDR2 YNNKEL (reference sequence). The length of the CDR3 is 15 residues. V dropped 4 bases and J dropped 7; count of bases not matched to a gene: 9. As DNA, the CDR3 is TGTGCCAGCAGCCTCGTGAACACGGGGGGGAATGAGCAGTTCTTC. It translates to CASSLVNTGGNEQFF.

The chain uses TRBV5-1 and TRBJ2-3, with D hard to call. The CDR3 is made up of 14 amino acids. Germline assignment: CDR1 SGHRS and CDR2 YFSETQ. The ends were cut back, 1 base at V and 4 bases at J, with 10 bases in the middle. As DNA, the CDR3 is TGCGCCAGCAGCTTGTCAGGAATTCCAGATACGCAGTATTTT. Translated: CASSLSGIPDTQYF.

The chain employs TRBV27 and TRBJ2-2, with a weak D call TRBD2 (5 bases). The V gene's germline CDR1 is MNHEY and CDR2 SMNVEV (reference sequence). The length of the CDR3 is 15 residues. With 0 bases removed from V and 6 bases from J, the gap between germline ends came to 11 bases. DNA of the CDR3: TGTGCCAGCAGTTTATCTCGGGGTACCTCCGGGGAGCTGTTTTTT. This encodes CASSLSRGTSGELFF.

The genes are TRBV19 and TRBJ1-1; no firm D call. V was clipped by 5 bases and J by 1 base, with 8 bases between them. Looked up from germline, CDR1 is LNHDA and CDR2 is SQIVND (reference sequence). The CDR3 is 13 amino acids. The CDR3 DNA sequence: TGTGCCAGTAGTTCAGACAAGAACACTGAAGCTTTCTTT. Protein sequence: CASSSDKNTEAFF.